The entry that follows covers one T cell receptor (beta chain) sequence. This sample was included in a study of blood T cell repertoires in COVID-19. CDR1 and CDR2 from the germline V gene are PRHDT and FYEKMQ (reference sequence). V shed 1 base and J shed 4 bases, with 11 bases lying between them. The CDR3 spans 15 residues. Generated by immunoSEQ multiplex PCR, the TCRdb table keeps only in-frame clones and is missing some. This sample has about 200,000 clones, with approximately 86% found just once. The specimen was peripheral blood. The receptor's source is a man in his fifties or sixties with acute or convalescent COVID-19. The rearrangement uses TRBV13 and TRBJ2-1; a possible D gene is TRBD2 (5 bases). The CDR3 reads CASSLDPGSYNEQFF. The CDR3 nucleotides are TGTGCCAGCAGCTTAGATCCGGGGAGTTACAATGAGCAGTTCTTC.